The clone carrying this T cell receptor beta chain turned up a few times. Its antigen is as yet unknown. Other DNA sequences of this sample code for an identical CDR3. These data belong to a study of beta chain features in type 1 diabetes. Overall study findings and caveats: A pattern of fewer insertions and more deletions at VDJ junctions was seen in type 1 diabetes patients. For patients, the naive, central memory and Treg TCRB repertoires appeared more alike than for healthy donors.

The CDR3 consists of 12 residues. V shed 8 bases and J 5 bases; nucleotides not matched to a gene: 4. CDR1 and CDR2 from the germline V gene are LGHNA and YNFKEQ. Expressed TCRB transcripts got sequenced, as all isolated RNA was reverse transcribed. The assay was immunoSEQ multiplex PCR, and TCRdb's table has in-frame clones only and misses some. The sample has a few hundred thousand clones; 15% to 20% are singletons. Post-sort purity exceeded 95% for all sorted populations. The clonotype was recovered from a woman under 30 in good health. The J gene is TRBJ2-7, the V gene TRBV4-2; 9 bases are a match to TRBD2. Input material: naive CD4+ T cells from blood. The CDR3 DNA reads as TGTGCCAGCCGGCGGGGGGGCGACGAGCAGTACTTC. Translated: CASRRGGDEQYF.